Shown below are 5 T cell receptor beta chains from a single sample sequenced in a study of blood T cell repertoires in COVID-19. Generated by immunoSEQ multiplex PCR, the TCRdb table keeps only in-frame clones and is missing some. The sample lists fewer than 300,000 clones, about 85% occurring once. Source material: peripheral blood. These receptors were collected from a human donor with COVID-19, enrolled during active disease. The donor label of this sample is uncertain.

The chain couples TRBV6-2 or TRBV6-3 to TRBJ2-7; D remains unclear. V was shortened by 3 bases and J by 6 bases, with 15 bases between the two germline ends. In germline, CDR1 is MNHEY, CDR2 SVGEGT. This CDR3 spans 14 amino acids. The CDR3 DNA sequence: TGTGCCAGCAGTTATGGATACGTCGGCGGCGAGCAGTACTTC. Protein product: CASSYGYVGGEQYF.

This sequence joins TRBV7-3 and TRBJ2-7; 8 bases line up with TRBD2. The CDR3 length is 15 residues. Trimming removed 1 base from V and 4 bases from J; junction bases left unmatched: 6. In germline, CDR1 is SGHTA, CDR2 FQGTGA. Here the CDR3 DNA reads TGTGCCAGCAGCTTAAAACCGGGAGGGTGGTACGAGCAGTACTTC. Protein product: CASSLKPGGWYEQYF.

The chain uses TRBV30 and TRBJ2-1; TRBD1 aligns across 9 bases. J was trimmed by 3 bases and V by 1 base; bases with no gene match: 22. Germline CDR1 reads GTSNPN; CDR2 reads SVGIG (reference sequence). CDR3 length: 21 amino acids. The CDR3 bases are TGTGCCTGGAGTGGCGGGACAGGGAAGACACCGACGCAGACCATCTACAATGAGCAGTTCTTC. Translation: CAWSGGTGKTPTQTIYNEQFF.

This clone has more than one count but fewer than ten. This chain connects TRBV6-1 to TRBJ1-5; 8 positions match TRBD1. Per the germline V gene, CDR1 is MNHNS and CDR2 is SASEGT. The J segment lost 1 base and the V segment lost 4 bases, leaving 6 bases of the junction unmatched. The CDR3 covers 16 residues. The CDR3 DNA reads as TGTGCCAGCAGTGGTGGACAGGGACAGAGCAATCAGCCCCAGCATTTT. Its translation: CASSGGQGQSNQPQHF.

The V gene is TRBV12-5, the J gene TRBJ1-1, with D tentatively TRBD1 (6 bases). The CDR3 has 14 residues. Germline CDR1 is LGHNT and CDR2 is FRNRAP. Trimming stripped 3 bases from V and 3 bases from J, with 11 bases between. The CDR3 here is CASGLGDTHTEAFF. In DNA, the CDR3 is TGTGCTAGTGGTTTAGGGGACACCCACACTGAAGCTTTCTTT.